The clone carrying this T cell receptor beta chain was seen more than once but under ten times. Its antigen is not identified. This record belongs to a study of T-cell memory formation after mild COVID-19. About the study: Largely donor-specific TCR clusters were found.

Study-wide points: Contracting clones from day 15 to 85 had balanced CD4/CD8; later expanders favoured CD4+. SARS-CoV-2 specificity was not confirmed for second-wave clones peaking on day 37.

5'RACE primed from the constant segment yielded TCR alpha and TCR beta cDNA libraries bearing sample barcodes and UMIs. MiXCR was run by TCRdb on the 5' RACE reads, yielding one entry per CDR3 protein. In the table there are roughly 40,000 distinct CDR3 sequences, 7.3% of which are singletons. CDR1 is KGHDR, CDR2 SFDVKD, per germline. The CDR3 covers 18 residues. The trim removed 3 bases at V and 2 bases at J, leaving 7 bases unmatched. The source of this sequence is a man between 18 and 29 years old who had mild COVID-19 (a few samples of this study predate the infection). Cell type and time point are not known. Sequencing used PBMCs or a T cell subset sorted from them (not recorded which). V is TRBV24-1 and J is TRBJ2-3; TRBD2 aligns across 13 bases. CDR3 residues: CATSDNPGTSGTTDTQYF. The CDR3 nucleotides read TGTGCCACCAGTGATAACCCAGGGACTAGCGGGACCACAGATACGCAGTATTTT.